Reported below is one TCR beta chain. The antigen remains undetermined. Each HIV-infected participant was given treatment in the United States. Investigators performed immunoSEQ version v3.0 at survey level. Measured with immunoSEQ multiplex PCR; TCRdb has only the in-frame clones, and not every one. The data hold some 26,000 clones, with approximately 76% observed a single time. This sample was taken from a study of long-term antiretroviral therapy in people with HIV. The study's findings and limits: Collection spanned 2004 to 2017; ART regimens may be less effective than current ones. Clones that expanded before ART (that is, prior to treatment) dominated the repertoire at all time points.

The CDR3 totals 14 residues. V lost 6 bases, J lost 7 bases, and 16 bases lay in between. Germline loops: CDR1 MNHEY, CDR2 SVGAGI. Sequencing used unsorted PBMCs, obtained 1.1 years before starting antiretroviral therapy. This TCR was recovered from a woman between 35 and 50 years old with HIV. V and J are TRBV6-5 and TRBJ1-5; the D gene is possibly TRBD1 (6 bases). The CDR3 DNA reads TGTGCCAGCAGCGGTACAGGGTTAGGGCAGCCCCAGCATTTT. This sequence encodes CASSGTGLGQPQHF.